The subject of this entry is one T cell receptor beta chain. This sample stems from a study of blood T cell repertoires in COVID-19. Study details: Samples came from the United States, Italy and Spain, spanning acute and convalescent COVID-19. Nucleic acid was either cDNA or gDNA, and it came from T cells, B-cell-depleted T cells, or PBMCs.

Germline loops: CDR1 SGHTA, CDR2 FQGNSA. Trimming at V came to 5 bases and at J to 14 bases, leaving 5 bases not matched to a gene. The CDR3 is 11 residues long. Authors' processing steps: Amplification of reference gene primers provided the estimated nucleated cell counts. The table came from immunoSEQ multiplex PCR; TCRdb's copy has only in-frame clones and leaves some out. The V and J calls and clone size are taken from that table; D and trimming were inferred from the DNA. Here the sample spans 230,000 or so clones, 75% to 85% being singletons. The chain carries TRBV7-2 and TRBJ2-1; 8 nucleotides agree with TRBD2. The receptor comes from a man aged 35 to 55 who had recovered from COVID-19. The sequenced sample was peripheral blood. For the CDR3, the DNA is TGTGCCAGCAGCGTTACGGGACTAGAGTTCTTC. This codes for CASSVTGLEFF. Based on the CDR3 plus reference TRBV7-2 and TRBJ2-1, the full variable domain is GAGVSQSPSNKVTEKGKDVELRCDPISGHTALYWYRQSLGQGLEFLIYFQGNSAPDKSGLPSDRFSAERTGGSVSTLTIQRTQQEDSAVYLCASSVTGLEFFGPGTRLTVL.